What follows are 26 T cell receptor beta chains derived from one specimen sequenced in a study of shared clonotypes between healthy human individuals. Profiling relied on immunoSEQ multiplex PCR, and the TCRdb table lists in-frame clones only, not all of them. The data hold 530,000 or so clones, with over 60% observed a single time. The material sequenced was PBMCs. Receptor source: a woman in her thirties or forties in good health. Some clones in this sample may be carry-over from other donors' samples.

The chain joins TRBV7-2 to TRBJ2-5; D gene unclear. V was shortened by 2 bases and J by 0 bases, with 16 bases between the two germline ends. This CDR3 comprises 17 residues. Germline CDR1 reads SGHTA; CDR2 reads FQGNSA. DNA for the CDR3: TGTGCCAGCAGCTTACAGAGCCGACTGGGTCACCAAGAGACCCAGTACTTC. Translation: CASSLQSRLGHQETQYF.

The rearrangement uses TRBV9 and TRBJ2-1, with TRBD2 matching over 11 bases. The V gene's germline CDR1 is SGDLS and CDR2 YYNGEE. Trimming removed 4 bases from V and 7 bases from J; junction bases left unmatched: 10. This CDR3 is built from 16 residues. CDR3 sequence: CASSLRSGRAANEQFF. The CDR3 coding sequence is TGTGCCAGCAGCCTTCGTAGCGGGAGGGCCGCGAATGAGCAGTTCTTC.

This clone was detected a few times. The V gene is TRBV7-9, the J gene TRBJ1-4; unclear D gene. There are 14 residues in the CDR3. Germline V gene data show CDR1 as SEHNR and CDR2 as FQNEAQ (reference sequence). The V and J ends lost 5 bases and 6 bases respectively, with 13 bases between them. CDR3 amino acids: CASSGVRYDEKLFF. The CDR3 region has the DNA TGTGCCAGCAGCGGAGTAAGATACGATGAAAAACTGTTTTTT. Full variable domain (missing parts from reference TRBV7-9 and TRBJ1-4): DTGVSQNPRHKITKRGQNVTFRCDPISEHNRLYWYRQTLGQGPEFLTYFQNEAQLEKSRLLSDRFSAERPKGSFSTLEIQRTEQGDSAMYLCASSGVRYDEKLFFGSGTQLSVL.

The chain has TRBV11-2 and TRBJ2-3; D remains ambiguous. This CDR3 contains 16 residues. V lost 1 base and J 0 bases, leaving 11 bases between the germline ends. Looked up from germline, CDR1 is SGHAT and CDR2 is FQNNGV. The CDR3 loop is CASSLGAGLSTDTQYF. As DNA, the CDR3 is TGTGCCAGCAGCTTAGGAGCAGGCCTTAGCACAGATACGCAGTATTTT. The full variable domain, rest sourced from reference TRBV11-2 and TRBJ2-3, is EAGVAQSPRYKIIEKRQSVAFWCNPISGHATLYWYQQILGQGPKLLIQFQNNGVVDDSQLPKDRFSAERLKGVDSTLKIQPAKLEDSAVYLCASSLGAGLSTDTQYFGPGTRLTVL.

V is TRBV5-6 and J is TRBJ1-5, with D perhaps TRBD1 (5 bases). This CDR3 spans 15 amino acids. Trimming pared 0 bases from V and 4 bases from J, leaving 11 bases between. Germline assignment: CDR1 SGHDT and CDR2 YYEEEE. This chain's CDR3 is CASSLGWAGNQPQHF. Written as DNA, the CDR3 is TGTGCCAGCAGCTTGGGGTGGGCAGGGAATCAGCCCCAGCATTTT.

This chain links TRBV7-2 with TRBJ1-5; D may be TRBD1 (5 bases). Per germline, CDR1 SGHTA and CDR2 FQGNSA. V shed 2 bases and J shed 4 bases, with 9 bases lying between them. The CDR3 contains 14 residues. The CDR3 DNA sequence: TGTGCCAGCAGCTTATTGGCAGGGAATCAGCCCCAGCATTTT. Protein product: CASSLLAGNQPQHF.

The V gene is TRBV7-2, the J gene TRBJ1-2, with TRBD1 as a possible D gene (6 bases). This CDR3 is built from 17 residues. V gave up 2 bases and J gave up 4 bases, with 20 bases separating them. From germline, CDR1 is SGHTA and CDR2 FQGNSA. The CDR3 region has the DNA TGTGCCAGCAGCTTAAGATACCCGGAGGGGGGAATCTATGGCTACACCTTC. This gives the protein CASSLRYPEGGIYGYTF.

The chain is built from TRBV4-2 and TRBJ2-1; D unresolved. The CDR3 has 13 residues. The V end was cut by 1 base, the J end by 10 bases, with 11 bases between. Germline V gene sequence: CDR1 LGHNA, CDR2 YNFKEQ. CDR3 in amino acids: CASSQVPVEEQFF. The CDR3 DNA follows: TGTGCCAGCAGCCAAGTCCCCGTGGAGGAGCAGTTCTTC.

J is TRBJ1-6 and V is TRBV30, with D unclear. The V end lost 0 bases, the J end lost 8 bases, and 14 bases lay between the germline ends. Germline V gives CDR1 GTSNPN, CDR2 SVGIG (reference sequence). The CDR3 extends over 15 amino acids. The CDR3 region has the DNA TGTGCCTGGAGTGTACTGAGGAGTTACGATTCACCCCTCCACTTT. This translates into CAWSVLRSYDSPLHF. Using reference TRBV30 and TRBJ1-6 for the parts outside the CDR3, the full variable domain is SQTIHQWPATLVQPVGSPLSLECTVEGTSNPNLYWYRQAAGRGLQLLFYSVGIGQISSEVPQNLSASRPQDRQFILSSKKLLLSDSGFYLCAWSVLRSYDSPLHFGNGTRLTVT.

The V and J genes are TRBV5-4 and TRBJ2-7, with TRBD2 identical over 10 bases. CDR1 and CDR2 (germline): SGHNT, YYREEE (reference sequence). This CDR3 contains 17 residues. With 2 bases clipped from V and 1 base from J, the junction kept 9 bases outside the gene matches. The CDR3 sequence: CASSFRTSGDLSYEQYF. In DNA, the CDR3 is TGTGCCAGCAGCTTTCGGACTAGCGGAGATCTTTCCTACGAGCAGTACTTC. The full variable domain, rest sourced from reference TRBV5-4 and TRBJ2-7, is ETGVTQSPTHLIKTRGQQVTLRCSSQSGHNTVSWYQQALGQGPQFIFQYYREEENGRGNFPPRFSGLQFPNYSSELNVNALELDDSALYLCASSFRTSGDLSYEQYFGPGTRLTVT.

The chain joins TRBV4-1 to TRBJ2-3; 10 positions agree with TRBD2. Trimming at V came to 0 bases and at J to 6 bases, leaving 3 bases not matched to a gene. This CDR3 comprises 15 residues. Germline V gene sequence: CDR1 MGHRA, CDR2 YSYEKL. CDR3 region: CASSQESGRADTQYF. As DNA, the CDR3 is TGCGCCAGCAGCCAAGAGAGCGGGAGGGCCGATACGCAGTATTTT.

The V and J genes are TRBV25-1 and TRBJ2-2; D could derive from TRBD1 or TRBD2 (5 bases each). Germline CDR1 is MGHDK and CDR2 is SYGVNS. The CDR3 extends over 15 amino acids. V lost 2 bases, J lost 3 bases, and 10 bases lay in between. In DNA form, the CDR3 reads TGTGCCAGCAGTGAAGGGACCGATTACACCGGGGAGCTGTTTTTT. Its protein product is CASSEGTDYTGELFF.

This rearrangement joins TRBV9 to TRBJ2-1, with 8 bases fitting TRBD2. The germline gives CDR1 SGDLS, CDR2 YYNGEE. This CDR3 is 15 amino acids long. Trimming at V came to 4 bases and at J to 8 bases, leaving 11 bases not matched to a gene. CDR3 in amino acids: CASSIMPGGSHEQFF. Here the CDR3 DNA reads TGTGCCAGCAGCATAATGCCGGGAGGGAGCCATGAGCAGTTCTTC.

The chain's CDR3 is CSVRRDGTYNEQFF. DNA of the CDR3: TGCAGCGTGAGGAGGGACGGCACCTACAATGAGCAGTTCTTC. The chain joins TRBV29-1 to TRBJ2-1; D is perhaps TRBD2 (6 bases). The V end lost 6 bases, the J end lost 2 bases, and 14 bases lay between the germline ends. CDR3 length: 14 amino acids. Germline V gives CDR1 SQVTM, CDR2 ANQGSEA.

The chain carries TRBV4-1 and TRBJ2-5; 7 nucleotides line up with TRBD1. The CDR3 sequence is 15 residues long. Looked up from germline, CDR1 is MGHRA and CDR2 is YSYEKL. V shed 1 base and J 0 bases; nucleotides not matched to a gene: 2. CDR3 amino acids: CASSQVDRNQETQYF. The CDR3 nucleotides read TGCGCCAGCAGCCAAGTGGACAGGAACCAAGAGACCCAGTACTTC.

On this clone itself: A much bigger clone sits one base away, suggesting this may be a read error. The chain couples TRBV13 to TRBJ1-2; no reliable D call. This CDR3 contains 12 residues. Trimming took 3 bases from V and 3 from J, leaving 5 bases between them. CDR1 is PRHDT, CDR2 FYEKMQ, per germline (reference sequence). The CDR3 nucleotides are TGTGCCAGCAGCTTCACTGACTATGGCTACACCTTC. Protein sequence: CASSFTDYGYTF.

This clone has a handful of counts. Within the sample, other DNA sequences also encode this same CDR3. The CDR3 reads CAIRGGNTEAFF. The CDR3 DNA is TGTGCCATCAGGGGTGGGAACACTGAAGCTTTCTTT. This chain joins TRBV10-3 and TRBJ1-1; unclear D gene. Germline V gene data show CDR1 as ENHRY and CDR2 as SYGVKD. The CDR3 is made up of 12 amino acids. Trimming removed 6 bases from V and 1 base from J, with 6 bases in between.

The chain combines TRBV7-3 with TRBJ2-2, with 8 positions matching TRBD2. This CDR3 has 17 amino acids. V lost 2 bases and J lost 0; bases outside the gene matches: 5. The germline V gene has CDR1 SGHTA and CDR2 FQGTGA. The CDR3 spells CASSLVAGGANTGELFF. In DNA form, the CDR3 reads TGTGCCAGCAGCTTAGTGGCGGGAGGAGCGAACACCGGGGAGCTGTTTTTT. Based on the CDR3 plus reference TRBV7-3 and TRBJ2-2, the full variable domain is GAGVSQTPSNKVTEKGKYVELRCDPISGHTALYWYRQSLGQGPEFLIYFQGTGAADDSGLPNDRFFAVRPEGSVSTLKIQRTERGDSAVYLCASSLVAGGANTGELFFGEGSRLTVL.

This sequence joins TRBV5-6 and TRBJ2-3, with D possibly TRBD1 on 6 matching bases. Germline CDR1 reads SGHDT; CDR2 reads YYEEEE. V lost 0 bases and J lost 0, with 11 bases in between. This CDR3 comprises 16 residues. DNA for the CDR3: TGTGCCAGCAGCTTGGCCAGGGACATAAGCACAGATACGCAGTATTTT. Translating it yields CASSLARDISTDTQYF.

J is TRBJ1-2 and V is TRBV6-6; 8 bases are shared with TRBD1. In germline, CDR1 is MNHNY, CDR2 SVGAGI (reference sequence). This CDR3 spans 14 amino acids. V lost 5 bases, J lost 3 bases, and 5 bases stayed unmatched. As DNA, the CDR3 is TGTGCCAGCAGTCGGAAGACAGGGGACTATGGCTACACCTTC. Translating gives CASSRKTGDYGYTF.

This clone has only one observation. CDR3 loop: CASSYGMRQPNTEAFF. The CDR3 nucleotides are TGTGCCAGCAGTTACGGTATGCGTCAGCCGAACACTGAAGCTTTCTTT. V is TRBV6-6 and J is TRBJ1-1; D ambiguous. Germline CDR1 MNHNY, CDR2 SVGAGI (reference sequence). Deletions cut 2 bases from V and 1 base from J, with 14 bases between. The CDR3 is 16 residues long.

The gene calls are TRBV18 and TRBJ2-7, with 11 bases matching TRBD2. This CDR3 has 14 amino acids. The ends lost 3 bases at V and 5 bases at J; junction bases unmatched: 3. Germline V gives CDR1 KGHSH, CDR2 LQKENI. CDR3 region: CASSPSGRDHEQYF. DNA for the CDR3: TGTGCCAGCTCACCTAGCGGGAGGGACCACGAGCAGTACTTC.

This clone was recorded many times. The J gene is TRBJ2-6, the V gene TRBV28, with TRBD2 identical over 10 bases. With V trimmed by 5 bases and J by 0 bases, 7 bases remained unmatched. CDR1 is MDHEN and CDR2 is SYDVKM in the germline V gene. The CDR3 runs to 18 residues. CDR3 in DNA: TGTGCCAGCAGTCCGTCCCTAGCGGGGGACTCTGGGGCCAACGTCCTGACTTTC. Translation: CASSPSLAGDSGANVLTF. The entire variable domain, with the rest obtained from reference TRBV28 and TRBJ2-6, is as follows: DVKVTQSSRYLVKRTGEKVFLECVQDMDHENMFWYRQDPGLGLRLIYFSYDVKMKEKGDIPEGYSVSREKKERFSLILESASTNQTSMYLCASSPSLAGDSGANVLTFGAGSRLTVL.

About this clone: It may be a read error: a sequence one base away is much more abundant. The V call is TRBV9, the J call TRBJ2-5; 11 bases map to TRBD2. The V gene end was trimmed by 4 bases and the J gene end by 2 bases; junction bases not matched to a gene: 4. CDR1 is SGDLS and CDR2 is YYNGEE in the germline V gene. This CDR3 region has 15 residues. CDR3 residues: CASSPGTSGQETQYF. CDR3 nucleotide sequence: TGTGCCAGCAGCCCCGGGACTAGCGGACAAGAGACCCAGTACTTC.

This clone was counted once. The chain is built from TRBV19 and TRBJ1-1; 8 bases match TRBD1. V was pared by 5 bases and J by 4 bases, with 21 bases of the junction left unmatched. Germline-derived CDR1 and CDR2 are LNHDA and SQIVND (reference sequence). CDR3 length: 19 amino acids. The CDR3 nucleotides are TGTGCCAGTAGTGCGCGACCAGGACAGGGTAGATTATCCCGCACTGAAGCTTTCTTT. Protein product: CASSARPGQGRLSRTEAFF.

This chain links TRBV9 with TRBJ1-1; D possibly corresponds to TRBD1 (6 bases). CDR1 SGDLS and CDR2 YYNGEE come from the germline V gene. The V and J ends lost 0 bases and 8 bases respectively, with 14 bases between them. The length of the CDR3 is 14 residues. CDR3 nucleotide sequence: TGTGCCAGCAGCGTAGGAAACAGGGCTTCAGAAGCTTTCTTT. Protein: CASSVGNRASEAFF. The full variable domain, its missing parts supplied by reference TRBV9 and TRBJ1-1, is DSGVTQTPKHLITATGQRVTLRCSPRSGDLSVYWYQQSLDQGLQFLIQYYNGEERAKGNILERFSAQQFPDLHSELNLSSLELGDSALYFCASSVGNRASEAFFGQGTRLTVV.